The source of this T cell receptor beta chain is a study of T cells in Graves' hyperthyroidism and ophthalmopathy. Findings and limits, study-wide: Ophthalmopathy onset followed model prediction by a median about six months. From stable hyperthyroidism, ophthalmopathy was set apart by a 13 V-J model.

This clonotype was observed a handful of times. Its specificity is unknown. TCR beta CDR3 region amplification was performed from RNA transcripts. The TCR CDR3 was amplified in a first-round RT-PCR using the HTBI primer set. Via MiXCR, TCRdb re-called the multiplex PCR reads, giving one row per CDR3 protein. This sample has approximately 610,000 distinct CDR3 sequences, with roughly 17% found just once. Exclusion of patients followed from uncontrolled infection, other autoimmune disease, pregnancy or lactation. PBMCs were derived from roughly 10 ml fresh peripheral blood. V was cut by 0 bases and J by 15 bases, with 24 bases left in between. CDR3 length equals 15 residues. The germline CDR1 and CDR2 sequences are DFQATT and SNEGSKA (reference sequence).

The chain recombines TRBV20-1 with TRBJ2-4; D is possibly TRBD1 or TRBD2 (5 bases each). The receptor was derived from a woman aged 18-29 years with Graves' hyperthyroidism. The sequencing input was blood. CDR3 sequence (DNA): TGCAGTGCTAGAGATCTGGGTATCGAGGGGAAACCGGGGTACTTC. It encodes CSARDLGIEGKPGYF.